This T cell receptor (beta chain) was identified during a study of blood T cell repertoires in COVID-19. Study-wide background: Material from acute and convalescent COVID-19 was sourced from the United States, Italy and Spain. The cDNA or gDNA used as material had been derived from T cells, B-cell-depleted T cells, or PBMCs.

Per the germline V gene, CDR1 is SGHKS and CDR2 is YYEKEE (reference sequence). V lost 3 bases, J lost 5 bases, and 9 bases lay in between. The CDR3 consists of 13 residues. Seattle patients were enrolled while actively infected and followed longitudinally. In the study's own analysis: The authors estimated nucleated cell counts from reference gene primer amplification. The method was immunoSEQ multiplex PCR; TCRdb's version includes in-frame clones alone and lacks a portion of them. That table is the source of V, J and clone size, and D and trimming were worked out from the DNA. The repertoire holds fewer than 200,000 clones, 81% seen once, with roughly an eighth in the top ten.

The source is a woman aged 80 or over with COVID-19, enrolled during active disease. Material: peripheral blood. The chain couples TRBV5-5 to TRBJ2-1; no clear D. The CDR3 sequence: CASSSAGDNEQFF. CDR3 nucleotide sequence: TGTGCCAGCAGCTCCGCTGGAGACAATGAGCAGTTCTTC.